This T cell receptor (beta chain) emerged from a study of blood T cell repertoires in COVID-19. Study overall: COVID-19 samples collected from the United States, Italy and Spain covered acute and convalescent phases. The analysed material was cDNA or gDNA that came from T cells, B-cell-depleted T cells, or PBMCs.

This table comes from immunoSEQ multiplex PCR, and its TCRdb copy is limited to in-frame clones, with some not included. Seen here are hundreds of thousands of clones, roughly 85% observed once, and the top ten hold 3% to 4%. This CDR3 is 16 amino acids long. Germline CDR1 SGHRS, CDR2 YFSETQ. Trimming at V came to 5 bases and at J to 4 bases, leaving 13 bases not matched to a gene. The specimen sequenced was peripheral blood. The TCR was taken from a woman aged 18-35 years with acute or convalescent COVID-19. The chain combines TRBV5-1 with TRBJ2-5, with 8 bases fitting TRBD2. CDR3 bases: TGCGCCAGCAGATTTAACTTCGGGAGGGCTGTAGAGACCCAGTACTTC. Translated: CASRFNFGRAVETQYF.